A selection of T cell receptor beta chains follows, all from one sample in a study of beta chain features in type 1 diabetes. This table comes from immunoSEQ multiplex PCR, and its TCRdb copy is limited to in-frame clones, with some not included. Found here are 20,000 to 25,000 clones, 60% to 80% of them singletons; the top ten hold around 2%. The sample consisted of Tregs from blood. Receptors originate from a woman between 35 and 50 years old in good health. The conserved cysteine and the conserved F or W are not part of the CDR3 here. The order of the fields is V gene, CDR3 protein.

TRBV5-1 ATALDTNNEQF
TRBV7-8 ASSLRVTEAF
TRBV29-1 SVVGGGGPEAF
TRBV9 ASSLTPRYGETQY
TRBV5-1 ASIGTGGPYNEQF
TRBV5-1 ASSLAGTGASPLH
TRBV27 ASSVHFGTGANVLT
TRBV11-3 ASSFDRGGNQPQH
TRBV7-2 ASSLPPDEQF
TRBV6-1 ASSVGGAVNIQY
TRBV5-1 ASSVVLDSLNTEAF
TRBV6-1 ASMLGGNRNTEAF
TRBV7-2 ASSPSTATGELF
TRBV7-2 ASSLDREREQY
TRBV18 ASSAGQGFFNEQF
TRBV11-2 ASSLDDGRFGEKLF
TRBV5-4 ATRPGQGRSTGELF
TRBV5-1 ASSLRLNTGELF
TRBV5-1 ASSLASGIYNEQF
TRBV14 ASSPWGTSGVDEQF
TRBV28 ASSLRWGLGQPQH
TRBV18 ASSRDQLMNTEAF
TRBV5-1 ASSLDYSKQETQY
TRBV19 ASRINGDREFAAF
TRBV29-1 SVAGQEGNTIY
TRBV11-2 ASSPRGGGADTQY
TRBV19 ASSAAGQGTGQPQH
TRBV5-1 ASSLVEGEQY
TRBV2 ASSAGQLSGNTIY
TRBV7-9 ASNEPGGPNTGELF
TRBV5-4 ASSSRRGLTGELF
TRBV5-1 ASSLLSGNTEAF
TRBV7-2 ASSLDSVMSIQY
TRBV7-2 ASSSSPWGAGGPRETQY
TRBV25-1 ASSTLAGGQWNEQF
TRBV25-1 ASSFLAGVENTIY
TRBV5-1 ASSTDTVSGNTIY
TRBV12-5 ASGLPTIPTSRREQF
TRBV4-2 ASSPGEADRNEKLF
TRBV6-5 ASTDSPSTDTQY
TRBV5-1 ASSYGGAETQY
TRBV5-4 ASSLHTEAF
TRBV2 ASSIRDSASEQY
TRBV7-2 ASSAGQGAGNEQF
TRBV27 ASSLNGQGEETQY
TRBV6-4 ASSDSRFGTQY
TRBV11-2 ASSARDSLGEQY
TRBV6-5 ASSSFSTNNQPQH